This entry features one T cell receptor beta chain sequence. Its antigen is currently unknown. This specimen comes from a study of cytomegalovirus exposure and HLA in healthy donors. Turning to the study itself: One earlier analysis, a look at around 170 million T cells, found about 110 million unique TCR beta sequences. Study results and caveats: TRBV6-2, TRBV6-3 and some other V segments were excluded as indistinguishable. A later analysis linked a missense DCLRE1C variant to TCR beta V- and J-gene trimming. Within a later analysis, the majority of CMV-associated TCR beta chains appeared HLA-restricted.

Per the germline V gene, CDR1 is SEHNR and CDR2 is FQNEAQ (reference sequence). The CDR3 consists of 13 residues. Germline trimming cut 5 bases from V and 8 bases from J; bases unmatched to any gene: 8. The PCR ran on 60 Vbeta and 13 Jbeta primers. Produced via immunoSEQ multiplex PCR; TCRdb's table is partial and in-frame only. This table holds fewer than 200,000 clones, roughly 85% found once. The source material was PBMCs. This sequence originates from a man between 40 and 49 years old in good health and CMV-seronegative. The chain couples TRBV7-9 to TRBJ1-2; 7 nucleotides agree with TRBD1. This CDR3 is CASSHRGGRGYTF. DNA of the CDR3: TGTGCCAGCAGCCACAGGGGTGGCAGGGGCTACACCTTC.